This passage covers 28 T cell receptor beta chains from one sample sequenced in a study of blood T cell repertoires in COVID-19 (dated by TCRdb to 2018 to 2021). Library preparation employed the immunoSEQ multiplex PCR assay. Entries here come from immuneACCESS through TCRdb and include only in-frame sequences with V and J called. Some clones fail to appear in such tables; in the studies checked, an unresolved V gene covers under half of the shortfall, and the cause of the remainder is unknown. Present in this sample are approximately 190,000 clones, under 85% of which were seen just once. 6% to 7% of the sample comes from the top ten. The sequencing sample was made of peripheral blood. The source of these receptors is a woman aged 40-49 years with acute or convalescent COVID-19.

The gene calls are TRBV10-3 and TRBJ2-5; weak D call: TRBD2 (6 bases). Trimming pared 11 bases from V and 5 bases from J, leaving 15 bases between. This CDR3 is built from 12 residues. Germline CDR1 and CDR2: ENHRY and SYGVKD. CDR3 sequence reads: CAASRGSETQYF. The CDR3, as DNA: TGTGCCGCGTCACGGGGGTCGGAGACCCAGTACTTC.

V and J are TRBV5-1 and TRBJ2-1; D unclear. The ends were cut back, 1 base at V and 0 bases at J, with 8 bases in the middle. Looked up from germline, CDR1 is SGHRS and CDR2 is YFSETQ. The CDR3 extends over 15 amino acids. The CDR3 coding sequence is TGCGCCAGCAGCTTGACCGGCGGCTCCTACAATGAGCAGTTCTTC. Translated: CASSLTGGSYNEQFF.

This chain links TRBV27 with TRBJ1-6; no clear D. CDR1 is MNHEY, CDR2 SMNVEV, per germline (reference sequence). The CDR3 covers 14 residues. The germline V and J ends were trimmed by 5 bases and 10 bases, with 15 bases remaining between them. CDR3 amino acids: CASSSGYAASPLHF. The CDR3 DNA is TGTGCCAGCAGTAGCGGGTACGCGGCCTCACCCCTCCACTTT.

This clone was detected only once. CDR3 sequence: CASSSVQEKLFF. CDR3 nucleotides: TGTGCCAGCAGCTCCGTACAGGAAAAACTGTTTTTT. The chain carries TRBV7-9 and TRBJ1-4; D unclear. The CDR3 runs 12 residues. Germline loops: CDR1 SEHNR, CDR2 FQNEAQ (reference sequence). V lost 4 bases and J lost 8, with 8 bases in between.

V gene TRBV5-4 combines with J gene TRBJ2-3; 8 nucleotides agree with TRBD2. The CDR3 covers 14 residues. CDR1 and CDR2 (germline): SGHNT, YYREEE (reference sequence). The V segment lost 2 bases and the J segment 5 bases; nucleotides outside the gene matches: 4. The CDR3 DNA reads TGTGCCAGCAGCTTTAGCGGGATTAGAGATACGCAGTATTTT. As protein: CASSFSGIRDTQYF.

This chain links TRBV5-5 with TRBJ1-4; 7 nucleotides match TRBD1. This CDR3 region has 15 residues. Germline trimming cut 4 bases from V and 7 bases from J; bases unmatched to any gene: 10. Germline-derived CDR1 and CDR2 are SGHKS and YYEKEE (reference sequence). In DNA form, the CDR3 reads TGTGCCAGCAGCACCGTACAGGGGATGGGTGAAAAACTGTTTTTT. This gives the protein CASSTVQGMGEKLFF. The full variable domain, with the rest looked up from reference TRBV5-5 and TRBJ1-4, is DAGVTQSPTHLIKTRGQQVTLRCSPISGHKSVSWYQQVLGQGPQFIFQYYEKEERGRGNFPDRFSARQFPNYSSELNVNALLLGDSALYLCASSTVQGMGEKLFFGSGTQLSVL.

This rearrangement joins TRBV4-2 to TRBJ2-5; 8 bases agree with TRBD2. Trimming removed 3 bases from V and 3 bases from J; junction bases left unmatched: 12. This CDR3 is built from 17 residues. In germline, CDR1 is LGHNA, CDR2 YNFKEQ. CDR3 sequence reads: CASSHAPGLVGEETQYF. In nucleotides, the CDR3 is TGTGCCAGCAGCCATGCACCGGGACTAGTGGGAGAAGAGACCCAGTACTTC.

This chain links TRBV27 with TRBJ1-5; D perhaps matches TRBD1 (6 bases). Trimming pared 5 bases from V and 3 bases from J, leaving 20 bases between. The CDR3 sequence is 17 residues long. Germline assignment: CDR1 MNHEY and CDR2 SMNVEV (reference sequence). The CDR3 sequence: CASSPPTHRDNNQPQHF. As DNA, the CDR3 is TGTGCCAGCAGTCCCCCCACTCACAGGGATAACAATCAGCCCCAGCATTTT.

The rearrangement links TRBV10-3 to TRBJ2-3; D possibly corresponds to TRBD1 (5 bases). V was trimmed by 4 bases and J by 5 bases, leaving 10 bases between them. CDR1 is ENHRY, CDR2 SYGVKD, per germline. CDR3 length: 13 residues. CDR3 nucleotides: TGTGCCATCAGTGGACAGCAACTAGATACGCAGTATTTT. Its protein product is CAISGQQLDTQYF.

This clone appeared once. The J gene is TRBJ2-2, the V gene TRBV19; possible D gene TRBD2, 6 bases. Germline V gene data show CDR1 as LNHDA and CDR2 as SQIVND (reference sequence). CDR3 size: 17 residues. The V and J ends lost 1 base and 5 bases respectively, with 17 bases between them. Here the CDR3 reads CASSIVPRGGATGELFF. In nucleotides, the CDR3 is TGTGCCAGTAGTATAGTCCCGCGGGGCGGGGCTACCGGGGAGCTGTTTTTT. Together with reference TRBV19 and TRBJ2-2, the CDR3 gives the full variable domain: DGGITQSPKYLFRKEGQNVTLSCEQNLNHDAMYWYRQDPGQGLRLIYYSQIVNDFQKGDIAEGYSVSREKKESFPLTVTSAQKNPTAFYLCASSIVPRGGATGELFFGEGSRLTVL.

This clone was detected once. The chain links TRBV29-1 to TRBJ2-7; 7 nucleotides agree with TRBD2. Unmatched junction bases numbered 10, after V lost 4 bases and J lost 10 bases. CDR3 length: 12 residues. Germline CDR1 reads SQVTM; CDR2 reads ANQGSEA. The CDR3 DNA reads as TGCAGCGTTGCTATAAGCGGGGAATTACAGTACTTC. Translated, it gives CSVAISGELQYF.

At least ten counts were recorded for this clone. This chain joins TRBV18 and TRBJ1-4, with D unclear. CDR1 is KGHSH, CDR2 LQKENI, per germline. CDR3 length equals 14 residues. Trimming pared 0 bases from V and 7 bases from J, leaving 9 bases between. CDR3 amino acids: CASSPPGDAEKLFF. In DNA, the CDR3 is TGTGCCAGCTCACCACCGGGAGATGCTGAAAAACTGTTTTTT.

V usage is TRBV6-2 or TRBV6-3 and J usage is TRBJ1-1, with 9 nucleotides matching TRBD1. Germline-derived CDR1 and CDR2 are MNHEY and SVGEGT. The V gene end was trimmed by 4 bases and the J gene end by 8 bases; junction bases not matched to a gene: 8. This CDR3 comprises 14 residues. CDR3 sequence: CASSSSGQGYEAFF. The CDR3 region has the DNA TGTGCCAGCAGTTCGTCGGGACAGGGTTACGAAGCTTTCTTT.

The J gene is TRBJ1-2, the V gene TRBV18; D may be TRBD1 (6 bases). V gave up 3 bases and J gave up 6 bases, with 11 bases separating them. CDR1 is KGHSH and CDR2 is LQKENI in the germline V gene. The CDR3 loop spans 13 amino acids. The CDR3 is CASSPGGPDGYTF. The CDR3 DNA is TGTGCCAGCTCACCCGGGGGGCCCGATGGCTACACCTTC.

The chain carries TRBV19 and TRBJ1-1, with unresolved D. The germline V gene has CDR1 LNHDA and CDR2 SQIVND (reference sequence). With 7 bases removed from V and 0 bases from J, the gap between germline ends came to 9 bases. There are 13 residues in the CDR3. CDR3 region: CASMEGLNTEAFF. The CDR3 bases are TGTGCCAGTATGGAGGGCTTGAACACTGAAGCTTTCTTT.

This clone showed up just a few times. This chain connects TRBV14 to TRBJ2-5, with TRBD2 as a possible D gene (5 bases). The ends were cut back, 4 bases at V and 5 bases at J, with 11 bases in the middle. Germline CDR1 SGHDN, CDR2 FVKESK. The CDR3 is made up of 13 amino acids. CDR3 protein: CASSLWRRETQYF. The CDR3 coding sequence is TGTGCCAGCAGCCTCTGGCGGAGGGAGACCCAGTACTTC.

This rearrangement joins TRBV10-3 to TRBJ1-1, with a possible D match to TRBD1 (5 bases). Germline V gives CDR1 ENHRY, CDR2 SYGVKD. This CDR3 has 14 amino acids. The V end was cut by 3 bases, the J end by 3 bases, with 11 bases between. The chain's CDR3 is CAISEQEGDTEAFF. The DNA of the CDR3 is TGTGCCATCAGTGAACAGGAAGGGGACACTGAAGCTTTCTTT.

The V and J genes are TRBV30 and TRBJ2-4; no firm D call. The V gene's germline CDR1 is GTSNPN and CDR2 SVGIG (reference sequence). The CDR3 is 10 amino acids. V was pared by 5 bases and J by 6 bases, with 5 bases between. CDR3 in amino acids: CAWGLNIQYF. The CDR3 nucleotides read TGTGCCTGGGGCTTAAACATTCAGTACTTC.

The chain couples TRBV27 to TRBJ2-1, with 10 bases that match TRBD2. V gave up 4 bases and J gave up 7 bases; unmatched junction bases: 7. The CDR3 has 15 amino acids. The V gene's germline CDR1 is MNHEY and CDR2 SMNVEV (reference sequence). For the CDR3, the DNA is TGTGCCAGCAGTTCAACTAGCGGGACGTGGAATGAGCAGTTCTTC. Amino acids: CASSSTSGTWNEQFF.

The chain is built from TRBV5-1 and TRBJ1-6; D ambiguous. The length of the CDR3 is 16 residues. Between the trimmed V and J ends, which lost 0 bases and 5 bases, there was a span of 12 bases. Germline assignment: CDR1 SGHRS and CDR2 YFSETQ. CDR3 amino acids: CASSLEAVGNNSPLHF. The CDR3 region has the DNA TGCGCCAGCAGCTTGGAAGCCGTTGGTAATAATTCACCCCTCCACTTT.

This chain links TRBV18 with TRBJ1-2; D possibly corresponds to TRBD1 (6 bases). Trimming took off 3 bases at V and 7 bases at J, with 9 bases between the two ends. The CDR3 spans 12 residues. Germline loops: CDR1 KGHSH, CDR2 LQKENI. CDR3 in DNA: TGTGCCAGCTCACCGGACAGCCGTGGCTACACCTTC. Amino acids: CASSPDSRGYTF.

The chain is built from TRBV6-5 and TRBJ2-2; TRBD1 is a possible D gene (6 bases). The length of the CDR3 is 15 residues. The germline V and J ends were trimmed by 5 bases and 0 bases, with 10 bases remaining between them. Per the germline V gene, CDR1 is MNHEY and CDR2 is SVGAGI. The CDR3 DNA follows: TGTGCCAGCAGTCTACAGGGTCCGAACACCGGGGAGCTGTTTTTT. Translation: CASSLQGPNTGELFF.

The chain has TRBV7-9 and TRBJ2-7; 7 bases agree with TRBD1. CDR1 and CDR2 (germline): SEHNR, FQNEAQ (reference sequence). Trimming cost V 3 bases and J 5 bases; bases outside gene matches: 7. The CDR3 extends over 14 amino acids. This CDR3 is CASSFAQGEHEQYF. In nucleotides, the CDR3 is TGTGCCAGCAGCTTTGCTCAGGGGGAACACGAGCAGTACTTC.

The chain uses TRBV12-3 or TRBV12-4 and TRBJ1-2, with unresolved D. Trimming removed 6 bases at V and 8 bases at J, with 13 bases between. The CDR3 totals 12 residues. CDR3 DNA sequence: TGTGCCAGCAGCTTTAGAGCGGGGGGCTACACCTTC. It encodes CASSFRAGGYTF.

The V and J genes are TRBV2 and TRBJ1-6, with a tentative D call TRBD1 (6 bases). CDR3 size: 13 residues. V was trimmed by 8 bases and J by 6 bases, leaving 11 bases between them. CDR1 is SNHLY and CDR2 is FYNNEI in the germline V gene. The CDR3 DNA follows: TGTGCCAGCGGCAGACAGGCTAATTCACCCCTCCACTTT. Translated, it gives CASGRQANSPLHF.

The CDR3 protein is CASSYSNQVNSPLHF. Written as DNA, the CDR3 is TGTGCCAGCAGTTACTCGAACCAGGTTAATTCACCCCTCCACTTT. This chain uses TRBV6-5 with TRBJ1-6, with D unclear. V lost 0 bases and J 6 bases, leaving 9 bases between the germline ends. Germline CDR1 is MNHEY and CDR2 is SVGAGI. The CDR3 length is 15 residues.

The gene calls are TRBV28 and TRBJ1-4, with 7 bases fitting TRBD1. CDR3 size: 15 residues. Germline CDR1 is MDHEN and CDR2 is SYDVKM. V shed 8 bases, J shed 7 bases, and the junction held 13 bases outside the gene matches. CDR3 region: CASLGDRVLGEKLFF. In DNA form, the CDR3 reads TGTGCCAGCTTGGGAGACAGGGTTCTTGGTGAAAAACTGTTTTTT.

J is TRBJ2-2 and V is TRBV30; 7 positions match TRBD2. This CDR3 contains 16 residues. After removal of 0 bases from V and 4 bases from J, the junction contained 8 bases not matched to a gene. The germline CDR1 and CDR2 sequences are GTSNPN and SVGIG (reference sequence). The CDR3 bases are TGTGCCTGGAGTGTACAACGGGGGGATTTCACCGGGGAGCTGTTTTTT. It specifies CAWSVQRGDFTGELFF.